Here is one T cell receptor (beta chain) with its context. Antigen specificity is unknown. The data derive from a study of radiotherapy plus CTLA-4 blockade in lung cancer. Findings of the study overall: Peripheral blood showed expansion of tumor-derived TCR clones after radiotherapy and ipilimumab.

The method was immunoSEQ multiplex PCR; TCRdb's version includes in-frame clones alone and lacks a portion of them. The sample has around 80,000 clones; roughly four fifths are singletons. This CDR3 is built from 14 residues. Losses at the gene ends were 3 bases for V and 10 bases for J; bases not matched to a gene: 8. The germline CDR1 and CDR2 sequences are SGHRS and YFSETQ. This sequence was found in a human donor with non-small cell lung cancer whose response to radiotherapy plus ipilimumab could not be evaluated. Specimen: peripheral blood, collected from a patient treated with radiotherapy plus ipilimumab. V usage is TRBV5-1 and J usage is TRBJ2-1, with 9 nucleotides matching TRBD2. CDR3 nucleotide sequence: TGCGCCAGCAGCTACCTAGCGGGATCGGGCGAGCAGTTCTTC. This sequence encodes CASSYLAGSGEQFF.